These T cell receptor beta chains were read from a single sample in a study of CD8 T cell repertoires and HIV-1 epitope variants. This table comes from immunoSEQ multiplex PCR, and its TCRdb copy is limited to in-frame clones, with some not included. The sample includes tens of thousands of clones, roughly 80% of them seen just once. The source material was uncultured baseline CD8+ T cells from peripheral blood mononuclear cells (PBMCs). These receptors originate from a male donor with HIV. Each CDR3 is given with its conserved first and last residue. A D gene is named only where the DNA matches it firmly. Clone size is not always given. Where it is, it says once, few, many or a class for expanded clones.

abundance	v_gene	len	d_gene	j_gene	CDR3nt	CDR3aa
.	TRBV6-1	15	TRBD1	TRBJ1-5	TGTGCCAGCAGCCCCCGGGACAGGGAGGATCAGCCCCAGCATTTT	CASSPRDREDQPQHF
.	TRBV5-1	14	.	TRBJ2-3	TGCGCCAGCAGCTTGGTAGCGCTCACAGATACGCAGTATTTT	CASSLVALTDTQYF
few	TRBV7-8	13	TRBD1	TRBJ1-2	TGTGCCAGCAGCGCAACAACAGGGGATGGCTACACCTTC	CASSATTGDGYTF
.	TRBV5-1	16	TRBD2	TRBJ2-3	TGCGCCAGCAGCCTGACTAGCGGGGGGCGCACAGATACGCAGTATTTT	CASSLTSGGRTDTQYF
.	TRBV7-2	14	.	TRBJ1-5	TGTGCCAGCACCGATCTCGCCGGGTATCAGCCCCAGCATTTT	CASTDLAGYQPQHF
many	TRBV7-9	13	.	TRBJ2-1	TGTGCCAGCAGCATCGGCGTCTACAATGAGCAGTTCTTC	CASSIGVYNEQFF
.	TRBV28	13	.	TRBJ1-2	TGTGCCAGCAGTTCGGGAGGGGACTATGGCTACACCTTC	CASSSGGDYGYTF
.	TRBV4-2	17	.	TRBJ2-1	TGTGCCAGCAGCCAAGTGGGCGGCGGGACCTACAATGATGAGCAGTTCTTC	CASSQVGGGTYNDEQFF
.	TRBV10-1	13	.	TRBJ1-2	TGCGCCAGCAGTGAGTGGCAGAACTATGGCTACACCTTC	CASSEWQNYGYTF
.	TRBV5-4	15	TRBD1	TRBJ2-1	TGTGCCAGCAGCGATAGGGACAGGCTCGACAATGAGCAGTTCTTC	CASSDRDRLDNEQFF
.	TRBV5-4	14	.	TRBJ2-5	TGTGCCAGCAGCTTGGCCGGCAGGGGTAAGACCCAGTACTTC	CASSLAGRGKTQYF
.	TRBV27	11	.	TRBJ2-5	TGTGCCAGCAGTTTCCAGAGGACCCAGTACTTC	CASSFQRTQYF
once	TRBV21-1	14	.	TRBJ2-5	TGTGCCAGCAGCAAGGGACTAGCCTCAGAGACCCAGTACTTC	CASSKGLASETQYF
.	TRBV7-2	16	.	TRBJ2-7	TGTGCCAGCAGCCGAAATCCCTACGGGACCCGCTACGAGCAGTACTTC	CASSRNPYGTRYEQYF
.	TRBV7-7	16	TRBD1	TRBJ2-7	TGTGCCAGCAGCCCCCTATTGGTGCAGGGGGCCTACGAGCAGTACTTC	CASSPLLVQGAYEQYF
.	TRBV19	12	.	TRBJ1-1	TGTGCCACCGGCAACAGAAACACTGAAGCTTTCTTT	CATGNRNTEAFF
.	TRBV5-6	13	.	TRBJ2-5	TGTGCCAGCACCCTGACAGGTCAAGAGACCCAGTACTTC	CASTLTGQETQYF
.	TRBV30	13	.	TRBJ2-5	TGTGCCTGGAGTAGAGGGGACCAAGAGACCCAGTACTTC	CAWSRGDQETQYF
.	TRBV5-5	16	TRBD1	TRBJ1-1	TGTGCCAGCAGCTGGGGGGACAGACCTATGAACACTGAAGCTTTCTTT	CASSWGDRPMNTEAFF
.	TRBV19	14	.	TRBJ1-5	TGTGCCAGTAGTATCGGAGGGGGGGATCAGCCCCAGCATTTT	CASSIGGGDQPQHF
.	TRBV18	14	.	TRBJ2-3	TGTGCCAGCTCACCCCGGACAGCTTCAGATACGCAGTATTTT	CASSPRTASDTQYF
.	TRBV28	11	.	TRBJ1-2	TGTGCCAGCAGGCGGATCTATGGCTACACCTTC	CASRRIYGYTF
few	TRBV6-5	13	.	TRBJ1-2	TGTGCCAGCAGTTACGGGAACAACTATGGCTACACCTTC	CASSYGNNYGYTF
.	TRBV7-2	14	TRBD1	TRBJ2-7	TGTGCCAGCAGCCCGGGGACAGGAAAGCCCGAGCAGTACTTC	CASSPGTGKPEQYF
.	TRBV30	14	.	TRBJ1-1	TGTGCCTGGAGCCCTGACAGGAGGAACACTGAAGCTTTCTTT	CAWSPDRRNTEAFF
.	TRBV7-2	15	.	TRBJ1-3	TGTGCCAGCAGCTCCAGGGTGGGGGCTGGAAACACCATATATTTT	CASSSRVGAGNTIYF
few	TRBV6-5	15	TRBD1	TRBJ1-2	TGTGCCAGCACCAGGACAGGGGGCAAACACTATGGCTACACCTTC	CASTRTGGKHYGYTF
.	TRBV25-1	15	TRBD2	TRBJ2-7	TGTGCCAGCAGTGAAGTAGGCCTAGCGGTTAGCGAGCAGTACTTC	CASSEVGLAVSEQYF
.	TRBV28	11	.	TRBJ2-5	TGTGCCAGCAGGGAAGGAGAGACCCAGTACTTC	CASREGETQYF
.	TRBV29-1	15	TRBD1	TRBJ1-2	TGCAGCGTTGAGTCCCCAGGGGGCCGGGGCTATGGCTACACCTTC	CSVESPGGRGYGYTF
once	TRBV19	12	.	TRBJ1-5	TGTGCCAGTAGAGACAGCAATCAGCCCCAGCATTTT	CASRDSNQPQHF
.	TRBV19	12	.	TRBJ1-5	TGTGCCAGTAGTTTCGGGGAGCAGCCCCAGCATTTT	CASSFGEQPQHF
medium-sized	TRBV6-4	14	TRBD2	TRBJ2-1	TGTGCCAGCAGTGAAGCGGGGGGGCCCAATGAGCAGTTCTTC	CASSEAGGPNEQFF
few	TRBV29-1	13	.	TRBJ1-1	TGCAGCGTTTCGATGGACATGCGCTATGAAGCTTTCTTT	CSVSMDMRYEAFF
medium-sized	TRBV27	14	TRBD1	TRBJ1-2	TGTGCCAGCAGTTTTGGGGTCAGGGGGTTCGGCTACACCTTC	CASSFGVRGFGYTF
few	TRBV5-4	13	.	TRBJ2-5	TGTGCCAGCAGCCTTCAGGGTTTACAGACCCAGTACTTC	CASSLQGLQTQYF
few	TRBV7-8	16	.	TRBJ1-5	TGTGCCAGCAGCTTTTTCAACGGGGCCCTCAATCAGCCCCAGCATTTT	CASSFFNGALNQPQHF
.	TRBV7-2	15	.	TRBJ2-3	TGTGCCAGCAGCTTAGGTCTACCATACCCCGATACGCAGTATTTT	CASSLGLPYPDTQYF
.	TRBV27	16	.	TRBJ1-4	TGTGCCAGCAGTTTTACCCGCAATCAGCCCAATGAAAAACTGTTTTTT	CASSFTRNQPNEKLFF
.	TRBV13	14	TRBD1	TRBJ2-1	TGTGCCAGCAGCTTCGGACAGGGTAGGAATGAGCAGTTCTTC	CASSFGQGRNEQFF
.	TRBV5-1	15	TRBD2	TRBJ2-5	TGCGCCAGCAGCTCCGGGACTAGAGGACAAGAGACCCAGTACTTC	CASSSGTRGQETQYF
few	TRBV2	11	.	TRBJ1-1	TGTGCCAGCAGTGAAGCGGTAGAAGCTTTCTTT	CASSEAVEAFF
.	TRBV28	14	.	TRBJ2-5	TGTGCCAGCAGACCTGCCCTTGGGGCGGAGACCCAGTACTTC	CASRPALGAETQYF
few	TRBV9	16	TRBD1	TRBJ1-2	TGTGCCAGCAGCCCCCCGGGGACAGGGGGTAACTATGGCTACACCTTC	CASSPPGTGGNYGYTF